The rows below give T cell receptor beta chains drawn from one sample of a study of cytomegalovirus exposure and HLA in healthy donors. The repertoire was sequenced with immunoSEQ multiplex PCR; TCRdb's copy has only in-frame clones and lacks some. The table has roughly 100,000 clones, around 80% seen once; the top ten hold roughly 1.7%. The sequencing input was PBMCs. The receptor source for this set is a woman between 40 and 55 years old in good health and CMV-seronegative. Both conserved end residues are part of each CDR3. Each record gives: D gene, J gene, clone size, V gene, CDR3 DNA, CDR3 protein. A D gene is named only where the DNA matches it firmly. Clone size is not always given. Where it is, it says once, few, many or a class for expanded clones.

NA	TRBJ2-7	once	TRBV28	NA	CASSFGQGSYF
NA	TRBJ2-1	few	TRBV4-3	TGCGCCAGCAGCCAAGATCTCGGACTCACTTCCTACAATGAGCAGTTCTTC	CASSQDLGLTSYNEQFF
NA	TRBJ1-4	NA	TRBV6-1	TGTGCCAGCCGGAGGACGGCAACTAATGAAAAACTGTTTTTT	CASRRTATNEKLFF
TRBD2	TRBJ2-1	NA	TRBV7-3	TGTGCCAGCAGCCAAGGTGGGCGGGAGGGCTACAATGAGCAGTTCTTC	CASSQGGREGYNEQFF
NA	TRBJ1-2	NA	TRBV6-1	TGTGCCAGCATAAGGCGGGAGAGTCTGGACTATGGCTACACCTTC	CASIRRESLDYGYTF
NA	TRBJ2-5	few	TRBV11-2	TGTGCCAGCAGCCCCGGTTTCGGGGGTGGGGAGACCCAGTACTTC	CASSPGFGGGETQYF
TRBD1	TRBJ1-2	NA	TRBV5-4	TGTGCCAGCAGTTGGACAGGGGAGGGCTACACCTTC	CASSWTGEGYTF
NA	TRBJ1-1	NA	TRBV28	TGTGCCAGCAGTTTACAGGTGGGGCGTGAAGCTTTCTTT	CASSLQVGREAFF
NA	TRBJ2-1	NA	TRBV28	TGTGCCAGCAGTTTAGGCGGTTCCTACAATGAGCAGTTCTTC	CASSLGGSYNEQFF
TRBD2	TRBJ2-5	NA	TRBV9	TGTGCCAGCAGCGCGGGACTAGCGGGTACGGAGACCCAGTACTTC	CASSAGLAGTETQYF
TRBD1	TRBJ1-2	few	TRBV20-1	TGCAGTGTACAGGGGCTCTACAACTTC	CSVQGLYNF
NA	TRBJ1-1	few	TRBV4-3	TGCGCCAGCAGCCTGGAAGGGGTTGAAGCTTTCTTT	CASSLEGVEAFF
TRBD1	TRBJ2-7	few	TRBV29-1	TGCAGCGTTGAGCGACAGGGGACCTACGAGCAGTACTTC	CSVERQGTYEQYF
NA	TRBJ2-3	once	TRBV18	TGTGCCAGCTCAAGGGACATCTACACAGATACGCAGTATTTT	CASSRDIYTDTQYF
TRBD2	TRBJ2-1	few	TRBV29-1	TGCAGCGCCCGGACTAGCGGGGGTTACAATGAGCAGTTCTTC	CSARTSGGYNEQFF
TRBD1	TRBJ1-2	NA	TRBV15	TGTGCCACCAACGACGGGACAGGGAGGACTACCTTC	CATNDGTGRTTF